This TCR beta chain appears in the sequencing data of a study of T cell responses to AZD1222 COVID-19 vaccine. Study conclusions and caveats: Spike-spanning, vaccine-associated CD4 TCRs were dominant at 160-218 and 743-854. Only a handful of AZD1222 recipients, more than five in all, had baseline seropositivity. Repertoire collection took place solely once the T cell response had peaked. An increase in Spike-specific TCR breadth and depth was observed after two AZD1222 doses.

V lost 1 base, J lost 9 bases, and 7 bases stayed unmatched. Germline V CDR1 and CDR2: MNHEY, SVGAGI. CDR3 length: 16 residues. The protocol was immunoSEQ multiplex PCR, while the TCRdb copy is restricted to in-frame clones and leaves out a portion. The sample consists of about 150,000 clones, 90% to 95% of them appearing once. With regard to this clone: Its target is not known.

Sequencing used peripheral blood, obtained on day 0 of AZD1222 vaccination. The receptor comes from an adult in good health. V is TRBV6-5 and J is TRBJ2-1; 12 bases are shared with TRBD1. For the CDR3, the DNA is TGTGCCAGCAGTTACTACGATGGGGACAGGGGGCTTGAGCAGTTCTTC. Amino acids: CASSYYDGDRGLEQFF.